This T cell receptor beta chain was found in a study of shared clonotypes between healthy human individuals. Across the whole study: The donor group consisted of a couple of women and a few men, aged 18 to 49.

Genomic DNA of each subset was evenly split across several immunoSEQ plates. About 28,000 T cell genomes, or approximately 300 ng DNA, went into replicate PCRs of unsorted PBMC. Generated by immunoSEQ multiplex PCR, the TCRdb table keeps only in-frame clones and is missing some. The repertoire holds about half a million clones, 81% seen once, with about 13% in the top ten. The sample comprised PBMCs. This clonotype originated in a woman aged 40 to 55 in good health. Some clones in this sample may be carry-over from other donors' samples.

The chain's CDR3 is CASSLEREYTQYF. The CDR3 bases are TGTGCCAGCAGCCTTGAGCGGGAGTATACGCAGTATTTT. The V and J genes are TRBV7-9 and TRBJ2-3; 8 bases align to TRBD2. With V trimmed by 5 bases and J by 7 bases, 5 bases remained unmatched. CDR1 and CDR2 (germline): SEHNR, FQNEAQ (reference sequence). The CDR3 has 13 amino acids.